One sample yielded the 24 T cell receptor beta chains listed below, sequenced in a study of cytomegalovirus exposure and HLA in healthy donors. The study ran its PCR with 60 Vbeta and 13 Jbeta primers. Data came from immunoSEQ multiplex PCR; TCRdb stores just in-frame clones and leaves some out. The data show hundreds of thousands of clones, 55% to 75% seen once. Material for sequencing was PBMCs. These receptors all come from a man in his forties or fifties in good health and CMV-seropositive.

The chain has TRBV4-3 and TRBJ2-5; 9 bases align to TRBD2. The CDR3 has 17 amino acids. Trimming cost V 2 bases and J 5 bases; bases outside gene matches: 12. CDR1 and CDR2 (germline): LGHNA, YSLEER. The CDR3 region has the DNA TGCGCCAGCAGCCAAACCTCTCGGCGGGGGGGCTGGGAGACCCAGTACTTC. Translating it yields CASSQTSRRGGWETQYF.

The sample holds a few counts of this clone. The chain uses TRBV9 and TRBJ2-3; 7 bases agree with TRBD2. This CDR3 is built from 15 residues. The germline CDR1 and CDR2 sequences are SGDLS and YYNGEE. With 1 base clipped from V and 2 bases from J, the junction kept 4 bases outside the gene matches. This chain's CDR3 is CASSVSGRDTDTQYF. In nucleotides, the CDR3 is TGTGCCAGCAGCGTATCAGGGAGGGACACAGATACGCAGTATTTT.

The V and J genes are TRBV13 and TRBJ2-1; 7 bases map to TRBD2. Looked up from germline, CDR1 is PRHDT and CDR2 is FYEKMQ (reference sequence). The CDR3 contains 17 residues. V lost 5 bases, J lost 8 bases, and 18 bases stayed unmatched. The CDR3 sequence is CASSHPQASGPPHEQFF. The CDR3 DNA follows: TGTGCCAGCAGCCACCCACAAGCTAGCGGACCCCCACATGAGCAGTTCTTC.

This clone was observed a handful of times. The chain links TRBV6-5 to TRBJ1-2, with 8 positions matching TRBD1. CDR3 length: 13 amino acids. V was clipped by 0 bases and J by 6 bases; unmatched bases: 0. Per germline, CDR1 MNHEY and CDR2 SVGAGI. The CDR3 spells CASSYSTGDGYTF. The CDR3 DNA reads TGTGCCAGCAGTTACTCGACAGGGGATGGCTACACCTTC.

This clone has just a few counts. This chain uses TRBV28 with TRBJ2-5; 11 bases agree with TRBD2. The CDR3 sequence is 16 residues long. Germline CDR1 is MDHEN and CDR2 is SYDVKM. The V and J ends lost 3 bases and 5 bases, in that order; junction bases with no gene match: 8. The CDR3 region is CASSLRTSGGRETQYF. As DNA, the CDR3 is TGTGCCAGCAGTTTGCGCACTAGCGGGGGCCGGGAGACCCAGTACTTC.

The rearrangement links TRBV7-2 to TRBJ1-2, with D possibly TRBD1 on 6 matching bases. This CDR3 contains 16 residues. V shed 5 bases and J shed 4 bases, with 20 bases lying between them. Germline V lookup: CDR1 SGHTA, CDR2 FQGNSA. Here the CDR3 DNA reads TGTGCCAGCAGCCTGAAGGGGGAAACCTATCCCTATGGCTACACCTTC. Protein: CASSLKGETYPYGYTF. The whole variable domain, filled in from reference TRBV7-2 and TRBJ1-2, reads GAGVSQSPSNKVTEKGKDVELRCDPISGHTALYWYRQSLGQGLEFLIYFQGNSAPDKSGLPSDRFSAERTGGSVSTLTIQRTQQEDSAVYLCASSLKGETYPYGYTFGSGTRLTVV.

J is TRBJ1-3 and V is TRBV4-1, with D uncertain. The germline V gene encodes CDR1 MGHRA and CDR2 YSYEKL. This CDR3 spans 14 amino acids. Between the trimmed V and J ends, which lost 5 bases and 0 bases, there was a span of 8 bases. The CDR3: CASSSQSSGNTIYF. The CDR3 DNA is TGCGCCAGCAGCTCACAGTCCTCTGGAAACACCATATATTTT.

The table lists this clone with a count of one. This sequence joins TRBV7-7 and TRBJ2-1; 9 bases map to TRBD2. J gave up 0 bases and V 5 bases, and 5 bases lay outside the gene matches. The CDR3 totals 16 residues. Germline V gene data show CDR1 as SSHAT and CDR2 as FNYEAQ (reference sequence). The CDR3 protein is CASSRLSGGSYNEQFF. The DNA of the CDR3 is TGTGCCAGCAGCCGACTTAGCGGGGGCTCCTACAATGAGCAGTTCTTC. Full variable domain (rest looked up from reference TRBV7-7 and TRBJ2-1): GAGVSQSPRYKVTKRGQDVTLRCDPISSHATLYWYQQALGQGPEFLTYFNYEAQPDKSGLPSDRFSAERPEGSISTLTIQRTEQRDSAMYRCASSRLSGGSYNEQFFGPGTRLTVL.

The rearrangement joins TRBV4-1 to TRBJ2-5, with 12 bases that match TRBD2. Looked up from germline, CDR1 is MGHRA and CDR2 is YSYEKL. The CDR3 has 19 residues. The ends lost 0 bases at V and 4 bases at J; junction bases unmatched: 12. The CDR3 coding sequence is TGCGCCAGCAGCCAAGAGACTAGCGGGGGTGCCCAGTTAGGAGAGACCCAGTACTTC. It yields the protein CASSQETSGGAQLGETQYF.

This clone was counted between two and nine times. V and J are TRBV25-1 and TRBJ1-2; 8 positions agree with TRBD1. V was pared by 4 bases and J by 3 bases, with 13 bases of the junction left unmatched. CDR1 MGHDK and CDR2 SYGVNS come from the germline V gene. The length of the CDR3 is 17 residues. The CDR3 is CASSGRTGREQDYGYTF. CDR3 sequence (DNA): TGTGCCAGCAGTGGTAGGACAGGGAGGGAGCAGGACTATGGCTACACCTTC.

This clone occurred a few times. V usage is TRBV7-2 and J usage is TRBJ2-3; TRBD2 matches 10 bases. Germline assignment: CDR1 SGHTA and CDR2 FQGNSA. This CDR3 has 19 residues. The trim removed 5 bases at V and 3 bases at J, leaving 17 bases unmatched. The CDR3 loop reads CASSLYISGGTGGTDTQYF. CDR3 bases: TGTGCCAGCAGCCTTTATATTAGCGGGGGGACCGGGGGTACAGATACGCAGTATTTT.

A word on this clone: At one boundary the junction diverges from the germline segment, which might be a read error. The chain recombines TRBV5-4 with TRBJ1-3; possible D gene TRBD1, 6 bases. The V gene's germline CDR1 is SGHNT and CDR2 YYREEE (reference sequence). The CDR3 length is 11 residues. CDR3 nucleotide sequence: TGTGCCAGCAGCTTGCAGGGGAGAGCCGATTTT. Amino acids: CASSLQGRADF.

This clone is a singleton in its sample. This rearrangement joins TRBV19 to TRBJ2-2; D is undetermined. This CDR3 comprises 12 residues. Trimming cost V 10 bases and J 4 bases, with 10 bases left between them. Per germline, CDR1 LNHDA and CDR2 SQIVND (reference sequence). In DNA form, the CDR3 reads TGTGCCACCTCCCTTTTCACCGGGGAGCTGTTTTTT. Residues: CATSLFTGELFF.

V is TRBV11-3 and J is TRBJ2-5; 8 nucleotides agree with TRBD1. CDR1 and CDR2 from the germline V gene are SGHNT and YENEEA. V shed 2 bases, J shed 4 bases, and the junction held 9 bases outside the gene matches. This CDR3 comprises 16 residues. CDR3 protein: CASSLRGGQGLETQYF. The CDR3 nucleotides read TGTGCCAGCAGCTTACGAGGAGGACAGGGTTTAGAGACCCAGTACTTC.

This chain connects TRBV13 to TRBJ2-1; 7 bases are a match to TRBD1. CDR1 and CDR2 from the germline V gene are PRHDT and FYEKMQ (reference sequence). Unmatched junction bases numbered 9, after V lost 2 bases and J lost 8 bases. The CDR3 is made up of 15 amino acids. The CDR3 spells CASSLRHSQGDEQFF. The DNA of the CDR3 is TGTGCCAGCAGCTTAAGACACTCTCAGGGGGATGAGCAGTTCTTC.

This clone was observed a single time. The J gene is TRBJ2-7, the V gene TRBV7-9; 7 bases line up with TRBD1. The germline V gene has CDR1 SEHNR and CDR2 FQNEAQ (reference sequence). The CDR3 loop spans 13 amino acids. The trim removed 5 bases at V and 4 bases at J, leaving 5 bases unmatched. CDR3 residues: CASSQGQRYEQYF. DNA of the CDR3: TGTGCCAGCAGCCAGGGACAGCGTTACGAGCAGTACTTC.

The sample holds a few counts of this clone. The chain has TRBV6-5 and TRBJ1-2; 7 bases map to TRBD1. The J segment lost 0 bases and the V segment lost 0 bases, leaving 4 bases of the junction unmatched. CDR1 is MNHEY and CDR2 is SVGAGI in the germline V gene. CDR3 length equals 16 residues. CDR3 DNA: TGTGCCAGCAGTTACTCGGGACAGCTAGCTAACTATGGCTACACCTTC. Protein sequence: CASSYSGQLANYGYTF.

The count of this clone is one. The chain is built from TRBV18 and TRBJ1-2, with 10 bases fitting TRBD1. Germline CDR1 is KGHSH and CDR2 is LQKENI. The CDR3 consists of 15 residues. Trimming took 3 bases from V and 6 from J; bases not matched to a gene: 7. CDR3 residues: CASSPSRDRGNGYTF. Written as DNA, the CDR3 is TGTGCCAGCTCACCGAGCCGGGACAGGGGAAATGGCTACACCTTC. The whole variable domain, filled in from reference TRBV18 and TRBJ1-2, reads NAGVMQNPRHLVRRRGQEARLRCSPMKGHSHVYWYRQLPEEGLKFMVYLQKENIIDESGMPKERFSAEFPKEGPSILRIQQVVRGDSAAYFCASSPSRDRGNGYTFGSGTRLTVV.

This clone was counted a few times. This chain connects TRBV19 to TRBJ1-6; tentatively, D is TRBD1 (6 bases). V dropped 4 bases and J dropped 9 bases, with 16 bases sitting between them. The CDR3 has 15 residues. Germline-derived CDR1 and CDR2 are LNHDA and SQIVND (reference sequence). CDR3 coding DNA: TGTGCCAGTAGTAATACAGGGCCCGGTGGTTCACCCCTCCACTTT. As protein: CASSNTGPGGSPLHF.

This chain connects TRBV6-5 to TRBJ2-7; a weak D match, TRBD2 (6 bases). The length of the CDR3 is 11 residues. Germline V CDR1 and CDR2: MNHEY, SVGAGI. V lost 6 bases and J lost 7, with 10 bases in between. In DNA, the CDR3 is TGTGCCAGCAGGGTGGAGGGAGAGCAGTACTTC. As protein: CASRVEGEQYF.

This chain joins TRBV5-8 and TRBJ1-1; D ambiguous. V was shortened by 4 bases and J by 4 bases, with 17 bases between the two germline ends. This CDR3 spans 15 amino acids. Germline assignment: CDR1 SGHTS and CDR2 YDEGEE. The CDR3, as DNA: TGTGCCAGCAGCACCCGAGGTGCAATGGTCACTGAAGCTTTCTTT. Its translation: CASSTRGAMVTEAFF.

This chain joins TRBV5-1 and TRBJ2-3, with 8 bases identical to TRBD1. Per the germline V gene, CDR1 is SGHRS and CDR2 is YFSETQ. The CDR3 sequence is 16 residues long. Losses at the gene ends were 2 bases for V and 3 bases for J; bases not matched to a gene: 8. Here the CDR3 DNA reads TGCGCCAGCAGCTTAGGCAGGGGGCCTGAGACAGATACGCAGTATTTT. Translated: CASSLGRGPETDTQYF.

The chain is built from TRBV7-8 and TRBJ1-2; 12 bases align to TRBD1. Losses at the gene ends were 4 bases for V and 1 base for J; bases not matched to a gene: 10. The CDR3 is 18 residues long. From germline, CDR1 is SGHVS and CDR2 FQNEAQ. CDR3: CASSSPRGQGAYNYGYTF. CDR3 coding DNA: TGTGCCAGCAGCTCACCCAGGGGACAGGGGGCCTATAACTATGGCTACACCTTC. Using reference TRBV7-8 and TRBJ1-2 for the parts outside the CDR3, the full variable domain is GAGVSQSPRYKVAKRGQDVALRCDPISGHVSLFWYQQALGQGPEFLTYFQNEAQLDKSGLPSDRFFAERPEGSVSTLKIQRTQQEDSAVYLCASSSPRGQGAYNYGYTFGSGTRLTVV.

The chain combines TRBV7-2 with TRBJ2-1; 7 bases align to TRBD1. Unmatched junction bases numbered 12, after V lost 5 bases and J lost 5 bases. The CDR3 is 16 residues long. Germline V gives CDR1 SGHTA, CDR2 FQGNSA. This CDR3 reads CASSPRQGRGNNEQFF. CDR3 bases: TGTGCCAGCAGCCCGCGACAGGGCAGGGGGAACAATGAGCAGTTCTTC.